One sample yielded the 29 T cell receptor beta chains listed below, sequenced in a study of vaccination and CD4 T cells after COVID-19. Oncomine TCR Beta short-read sequencing was applied to DNA from cultured CD4+ T cells. The authors extracted genomic DNA from cultured CD4+ T cells. TCRdb recomputed calls from the PCR reads with MiXCR, one row per CDR3 protein. The sample records approximately 9,300 distinct CDR3 sequences, less than 45% being singletons. Stated treatment: roughly ten-day PBMC culture with coronavirus spike peptide pools or control peptides (ViraFEST assay). An unexposed donor provided the CD4+ T cells, which were collected before the COVID-19 pandemic (2011-2018). These receptors' antigens are unknown. Sequencing was carried out using CD4+ T cells from blood, cultured in vitro. These receptors were obtained from a human donor in good health.

This clonotype turned up a few times. This chain joins TRBV25-1 and TRBJ2-2, with D possibly being TRBD2 (5 bases). Germline CDR1 reads MGHDK; CDR2 reads SYGVNS. CDR3 length: 14 residues. The V end lost 4 bases, the J end lost 2 bases, and 8 bases lay between the germline ends. In DNA form, the CDR3 reads TGTGCCAGCAGTGGTGCGGGCAACACCGGGGAGCTGTTTTTT. Amino acids: CASSGAGNTGELFF.

The genes are TRBV5-6 and TRBJ1-6; the D is unclear. Trimming stripped 0 bases from V and 4 bases from J, with 8 bases between. Germline V gives CDR1 SGHDT, CDR2 YYEEEE. The CDR3 covers 15 residues. CDR3 in amino acids: CASSLALDYNSPLHF. The CDR3 DNA is TGTGCCAGCAGCTTGGCCCTCGATTATAATTCACCCCTCCACTTT. The full variable domain, with the rest looked up from reference TRBV5-6 and TRBJ1-6, is DAGVTQSPTHLIKTRGQQVTLRCSPKSGHDTVSWYQQALGQGPQFIFQYYEEEERQRGNFPDRFSGHQFPNYSSELNVNALLLGDSALYLCASSLALDYNSPLHFGNGTRLTVT.

The chain uses TRBV30 and TRBJ1-1, with D unclear. Germline lookup yields CDR1 GTSNPN and CDR2 SVGIG (reference sequence). The CDR3 totals 14 residues. V was shortened by 7 bases and J by 4 bases, with 19 bases between the two germline ends. CDR3 sequence: CASSFRFPGTEAFF. The CDR3 nucleotides are TGTGCCTCATCATTTAGGTTCCCGGGCACTGAAGCTTTCTTT. Variable domain in full (rest from reference TRBV30 and TRBJ1-1): SQTIHQWPATLVQPVGSPLSLECTVEGTSNPNLYWYRQAAGRGLQLLFYSVGIGQISSEVPQNLSASRPQDRQFILSSKKLLLSDSGFYLCASSFRFPGTEAFFGQGTRLTVV.

This rearrangement joins TRBV20-1 to TRBJ2-2, with TRBD2 as a possible D gene (6 bases). Trimming left V 6 bases short and J 2 bases short, with 13 bases between. CDR1 is DFQATT, CDR2 SNEGSKA, per germline (reference sequence). The CDR3 contains 14 residues. Here the CDR3 reads CSATGLPNTGELFF. The CDR3 DNA reads as TGCAGTGCAACTGGACTACCAAACACCGGGGAGCTGTTTTTT.

The CDR3 DNA sequence: TGTGCCTGGAGTGGGCCGCGGACAGGGGGTTTAACGCAGTACTTC. This encodes CAWSGPRTGGLTQYF. The chain joins TRBV30 to TRBJ2-7; 10 bases map to TRBD1. Germline CDR1 and CDR2: GTSNPN and SVGIG (reference sequence). This CDR3 contains 15 residues. The junction had 12 bases not matched to a gene; V was cut back by 1 base and J by 9 bases.

This sequence joins TRBV24-1 and TRBJ2-1; TRBD2 is a possible D gene (5 bases). The ends were cut back, 3 bases at V and 5 bases at J, with 16 bases in the middle. CDR3 length: 16 amino acids. Germline V gives CDR1 KGHDR, CDR2 SFDVKD. The CDR3 nucleotides read TGTGCCACCAGTGATCGAGGGCCGCTCTCGAACAATGAGCAGTTCTTC. Translation: CATSDRGPLSNNEQFF.

This clonotype came up a few times. The gene calls are TRBV7-2 and TRBJ2-4, with 8 positions matching TRBD1. The CDR3 is 15 residues long. V shed 3 bases, J shed 1 base, and the junction held 2 bases outside the gene matches. The germline gives CDR1 SGHTA, CDR2 FQGNSA. The CDR3 loop is CASSLGTGAKNIQYF. The CDR3 nucleotides are TGTGCCAGCAGCTTGGGGACAGGCGCCAAAAACATTCAGTACTTC.

This clonotype was counted a few times. The rearrangement uses TRBV19 and TRBJ2-2; 10 nucleotides match TRBD1. The germline V gene has CDR1 LNHDA and CDR2 SQIVND (reference sequence). V was clipped by 5 bases and J by 4 bases; unmatched bases: 7. This CDR3 has 16 residues. The CDR3 here is CASSRPGTGVTGELFF. Here the CDR3 DNA reads TGTGCCAGTAGTCGCCCCGGGACAGGGGTCACCGGGGAGCTGTTTTTT. Full variable domain (rest looked up from reference TRBV19 and TRBJ2-2): DGGITQSPKYLFRKEGQNVTLSCEQNLNHDAMYWYRQDPGQGLRLIYYSQIVNDFQKGDIAEGYSVSREKKESFPLTVTSAQKNPTAFYLCASSRPGTGVTGELFFGEGSRLTVL.

This clonotype showed up just a few times. The CDR3 DNA follows: TGTGCCAGCAGGCCCGGGACTAGCAGTCCCGGGGAGCTGTTTTTT. This gives the protein CASRPGTSSPGELFF. This chain uses TRBV7-2 with TRBJ2-2, with 9 bases lining up with TRBD2. In germline, CDR1 is SGHTA, CDR2 FQGNSA. This CDR3 has 15 residues. J gave up 6 bases and V 6 bases, and 8 bases lay outside the gene matches.

The genes are TRBV5-1 and TRBJ2-1; D gene unclear. CDR3 length: 13 residues. CDR1 SGHRS and CDR2 YFSETQ come from the germline V gene. V was clipped by 4 bases and J by 2 bases, with 7 bases between them. The CDR3 here is CASSLGTYNEQFF. The CDR3 DNA follows: TGCGCCAGCAGCCTGGGAACCTACAATGAGCAGTTCTTC.

This clonotype was found a few times. The rearrangement uses TRBV7-2 and TRBJ1-1, with a tentative D call TRBD1 (5 bases). The V gene lost 0 bases and the J gene lost 4 bases, with 12 bases spanning the gap. The CDR3 is 15 residues long. Germline V gives CDR1 SGHTA, CDR2 FQGNSA. The CDR3 nucleotides read TGTGCCAGCAGCTTAGCGGTTGGGCAGGGCACTGAAGCTTTCTTT. Translated, it gives CASSLAVGQGTEAFF.

This clonotype has just one count. The J gene is TRBJ2-2, the V gene TRBV12-3 or TRBV12-4; 10 bases align to TRBD1. J was trimmed by 5 bases and V by 6 bases; bases with no gene match: 9. CDR3 size: 16 residues. The CDR3 loop is CASSRRTGGRTGELFF. The CDR3 region has the DNA TGTGCCAGCAGCCGACGGACAGGGGGGCGGACCGGGGAGCTGTTTTTT.

This clonotype turned up a few times. The genes are TRBV20-1 and TRBJ2-1; TRBD2 matches at 10 bases. The CDR3 sequence is 12 residues long. CDR1 is DFQATT and CDR2 is SNEGSKA in the germline V gene (reference sequence). V dropped 5 bases and J dropped 10; count of bases not matched to a gene: 5. The CDR3 DNA follows: TGCAGTGCTTCTAGCGGGAGTCGGGAGCAGTTCTTC. This encodes CSASSGSREQFF.

The rearrangement links TRBV5-4 to TRBJ2-3; 9 bases map to TRBD1. CDR3 length: 14 amino acids. The germline gives CDR1 SGHNT, CDR2 YYREEE (reference sequence). V lost 2 bases to trimming and J lost 7 bases; unmatched junction nucleotides: 5. The CDR3 sequence is CASSFRDREYTQYF. The CDR3 DNA sequence: TGTGCCAGCAGCTTCCGGGACAGGGAATATACGCAGTATTTT.

This clonotype was seen a handful of times. The chain links TRBV19 to TRBJ2-7; D perhaps matches TRBD2 (5 bases). Germline lookup yields CDR1 LNHDA and CDR2 SQIVND (reference sequence). Deletions cut 4 bases from V and 4 bases from J, with 11 bases between. This CDR3 contains 13 residues. CDR3 DNA: TGTGCCAGTAGTAAATCGACGGGATACGAGCAGTACTTC. It codes for CASSKSTGYEQYF.

The chain links TRBV7-3 to TRBJ2-3; TRBD1 aligns across 7 bases. The CDR3 spans 16 residues. CDR1 and CDR2 (germline): SGHTA, FQGTGA. The J segment lost 0 bases and the V segment lost 5 bases, leaving 8 bases of the junction unmatched. This chain's CDR3 is CASSLGVGGSTDTQYF. The CDR3 DNA is TGTGCCAGCAGCCTTGGCGTAGGGGGCAGCACAGATACGCAGTATTTT.

The table lists this clonotype with a few counts. J is TRBJ1-2 and V is TRBV4-3; 7 bases are a match to TRBD1. The germline CDR1 and CDR2 sequences are LGHNA and YSLEER. The CDR3 length is 14 residues. Trimming took 4 bases from V and 4 from J; bases not matched to a gene: 6. CDR3 coding DNA: TGCGCCAGCAGCCTAGGACAGGTCTCCTATGGCTACACCTTC. It specifies CASSLGQVSYGYTF.

The chain is built from TRBV6-5 and TRBJ1-3; D gene unclear. Germline CDR1 is MNHEY and CDR2 is SVGAGI. The CDR3 consists of 13 residues. Trimming removed 3 bases from V and 8 bases from J, with 11 bases in between. CDR3 sequence (DNA): TGTGCCAGCAGTTATGGTCGAGACTACACCATATATTTT. It specifies CASSYGRDYTIYF.

The gene calls are TRBV30 and TRBJ1-2; D is uncertain. The CDR3 spans 14 residues. Germline V gene data show CDR1 as GTSNPN and CDR2 as SVGIG (reference sequence). V was pared by 0 bases and J by 8 bases, with 16 bases between. The CDR3 protein is CAWSVLLVSEGYTF. For the CDR3, the DNA is TGTGCCTGGAGTGTACTGCTGGTGTCGGAAGGCTACACCTTC.

This clonotype occurred a few times. The J gene is TRBJ1-1, the V gene TRBV24-1, with D possibly being TRBD1 (5 bases). The CDR3 is 15 amino acids. V shed 3 bases and J shed 3 bases, with 13 bases lying between them. Looked up from germline, CDR1 is KGHDR and CDR2 is SFDVKD. The CDR3 DNA is TGTGCCACCAGTGATGCAGGGAGAGGGGACACTGAAGCTTTCTTT. Translation gives CATSDAGRGDTEAFF.

This clonotype occurred a few times. The V and J genes are TRBV6-1 and TRBJ2-7, with TRBD2 matching 12 bases. Germline V gene lookup returns CDR1 MNHNS and CDR2 SASEGT. The length of the CDR3 is 15 residues. The V and J ends lost 5 bases and 5 bases, in that order; junction bases with no gene match: 7. The CDR3 DNA reads as TGTGCCAGCAGTCTAACTAGCGGGAGGTTCAACGAGCAGTACTTC. Protein: CASSLTSGRFNEQYF.

A few counts support this clonotype. This chain connects TRBV28 to TRBJ2-7, with a possible D match to TRBD1 (5 bases). Trimming left V 2 bases short and J 0 bases short, with 17 bases between. Germline values: CDR1 MDHEN, CDR2 SYDVKM. The length of the CDR3 is 17 residues. The DNA of the CDR3 is TGTGCCAGCAGTTTAGTGACGGGCGGCAGGGACTCCTACGAGCAGTACTTC. This codes for CASSLVTGGRDSYEQYF.

V and J are TRBV7-9 and TRBJ1-2; 7 positions agree with TRBD1. The length of the CDR3 is 14 residues. The germline gives CDR1 SEHNR, CDR2 FQNEAQ (reference sequence). With V trimmed by 5 bases and J by 4 bases, 7 bases remained unmatched. The CDR3 DNA follows: TGTGCCAGCAGCCGCCCTGGGACAGTCTATGGCTACACCTTC. Its protein is CASSRPGTVYGYTF. Together with reference TRBV7-9 and TRBJ1-2, the CDR3 gives the full variable domain: DTGVSQNPRHKITKRGQNVTFRCDPISEHNRLYWYRQTLGQGPEFLTYFQNEAQLEKSRLLSDRFSAERPKGSFSTLEIQRTEQGDSAMYLCASSRPGTVYGYTFGSGTRLTVV.

This clonotype has a handful of counts. The chain combines TRBV19 with TRBJ2-6, with D tentatively TRBD2 (6 bases). V was cut by 7 bases and J by 2 bases, with 15 bases left in between. In germline, CDR1 is LNHDA, CDR2 SQIVND (reference sequence). The CDR3 runs to 16 residues. The chain's CDR3 is CASISLEGPGANVLTF. Here the CDR3 DNA reads TGTGCCAGTATATCCTTGGAGGGACCTGGGGCCAACGTCCTGACTTTC.

The chain is built from TRBV20-1 and TRBJ1-1; 9 bases line up with TRBD1. There are 15 residues in the CDR3. Germline V lookup: CDR1 DFQATT, CDR2 SNEGSKA (reference sequence). J lost 1 base, V lost 0 bases, and 3 bases had no gene match. Here the CDR3 DNA reads TGCAGTGCTAGAGATGAGGGACAGGGGAACACTGAAGCTTTCTTT. The encoded protein is CSARDEGQGNTEAFF.

The table lists this clonotype with a few counts. CDR3 bases: TGTGCCAGCAGTTTCGGGCAGGGGTTGAGCAATCAGCCCCAGCATTTT. Its translation: CASSFGQGLSNQPQHF. This chain links TRBV28 with TRBJ1-5; the D gene is possibly TRBD1 (6 bases). CDR3 length: 16 residues. Germline values: CDR1 MDHEN, CDR2 SYDVKM. The V end lost 3 bases, the J end lost 1 base, and 13 bases lay between the germline ends.

This sequence joins TRBV5-1 and TRBJ1-5, with D unclear. The CDR3 is 13 residues long. Deletions cut 1 base from V and 5 bases from J, with 7 bases between. Per germline, CDR1 SGHRS and CDR2 YFSETQ. Here the CDR3 reads CASSLSTDQPQHF. CDR3 nucleotides: TGCGCCAGCAGCTTGTCGACGGATCAGCCCCAGCATTTT.

This chain uses TRBV18 with TRBJ2-7; 10 bases line up with TRBD2. The CDR3 runs 16 residues. Trimming removed 5 bases from V and 5 bases from J; junction bases left unmatched: 12. Germline V gene lookup returns CDR1 KGHSH and CDR2 LQKENI. The CDR3 region has the DNA TGTGCCAGCTCAGTTTTATCTAGCGGGAGTACCCACGAGCAGTACTTC. Protein product: CASSVLSSGSTHEQYF.

The chain combines TRBV6-1 with TRBJ2-7, with 7 bases aligning to TRBD1. Germline values: CDR1 MNHNS, CDR2 SASEGT. This CDR3 comprises 15 residues. The trim removed 1 base at V and 3 bases at J, leaving 6 bases unmatched. The CDR3 is CASSEGWAGGYEQYF. CDR3 nucleotide sequence: TGTGCCAGCAGTGAAGGGTGGGCAGGGGGCTACGAGCAGTACTTC.